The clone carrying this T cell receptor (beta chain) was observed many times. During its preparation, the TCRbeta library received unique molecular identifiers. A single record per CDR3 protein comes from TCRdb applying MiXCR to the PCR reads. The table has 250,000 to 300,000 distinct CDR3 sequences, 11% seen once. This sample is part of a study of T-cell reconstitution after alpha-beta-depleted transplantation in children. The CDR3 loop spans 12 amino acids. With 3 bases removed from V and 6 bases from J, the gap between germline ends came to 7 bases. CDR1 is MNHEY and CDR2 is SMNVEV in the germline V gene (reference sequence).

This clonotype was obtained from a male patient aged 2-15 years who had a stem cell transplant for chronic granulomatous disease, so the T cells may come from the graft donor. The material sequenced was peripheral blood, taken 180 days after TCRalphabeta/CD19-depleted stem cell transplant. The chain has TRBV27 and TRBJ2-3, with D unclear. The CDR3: CASSFPHDTQYF. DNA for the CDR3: TGTGCCAGCAGTTTTCCGCATGATACGCAGTATTTT.